This T cell receptor beta chain was identified in a study of T-cell reconstitution after alpha-beta-depleted transplantation in children (TCRdb year 2016). A note on the overall study: Using TCR repertoire profiling, the study quantitatively followed how T-cell immune reconstitution unfolded in children after TCRalphabeta/CD19-depleted allogeneic hematopoietic cell transplantation.

This clonotype was counted a few times. The target of this receptor is not known. One base away there is no much larger clone; base qualities are not given. The research as a whole found: Over the following months the frequencies of hyperexpanded clones went down, and after one year T-cell counts and TCRbeta diversity were mostly credited to newly produced T cells. The apparently early alphabetaT-cell count recovery about two months after transplant was reportedly dependent on only several hundred rapidly expanded clones derived from non-depleted graft cells. In some patients, high TCRbeta diversity at day 60 was attributed to recipient T cells and intrathymic progenitors that had survived conditioning.

The library was prepared using PCR. The listed sequencing device is Illumina HiSeq 2500. TCR library preparation used molecular barcoding, with unique molecular identifiers applied to normalize quantification of the TCRbeta repertoire. Starting from the raw public reads, TCRdb applied fastp trimming at Q25, assembled clones with MiXCR and retained in-frame beta chains. Identical CDR3 protein sequences are pooled into one entry, listed with their most common genes and DNA. This sample holds about 870,000 distinct CDR3 sequences; roughly 15% were observed only once. Together, the top ten hold approximately 5% of the sample. The CDR3 spans 15 residues, from the cysteine through the phenylalanine. Only CDR3 DNA remains: 45 bases, in frame from the first base. V is clipped by 0 bases and J by 6 bases, and the sequence between their germline boundaries is 15 bases long. The germline V gene (reference sequence) provides CDR1 DFQATT and CDR2 SNEGSKA.

According to the study, the label for this sample's treatment or condition signals: allogeneic hematopoietic cell transplantation with graft depleted of TCRalphabeta T cells and CD19 B cells. The transplant recipients were children given TCRalphabeta/CD19-depleted allogeneic hematopoietic cell grafts. The receptor chain draws on TRBV20-1 and TRBJ2-4; TRBD1 is perhaps the D gene, given 5 matching bases. The sequencing used PBMCs, mostly from graft donor cells, collected 360 days after TCRalphabeta/CD19-depleted stem cell transplant. The receptor was isolated from a male patient under 18 who had a stem cell transplant for acute lymphoblastic leukemia, so the T cells may come from the graft donor. DNA sequence: TGCAGTGCTAGAGATTCGCAGGGCGTGAGAAACATTCAGTACTTC. Its product reads: CSARDSQGVRNIQYF.